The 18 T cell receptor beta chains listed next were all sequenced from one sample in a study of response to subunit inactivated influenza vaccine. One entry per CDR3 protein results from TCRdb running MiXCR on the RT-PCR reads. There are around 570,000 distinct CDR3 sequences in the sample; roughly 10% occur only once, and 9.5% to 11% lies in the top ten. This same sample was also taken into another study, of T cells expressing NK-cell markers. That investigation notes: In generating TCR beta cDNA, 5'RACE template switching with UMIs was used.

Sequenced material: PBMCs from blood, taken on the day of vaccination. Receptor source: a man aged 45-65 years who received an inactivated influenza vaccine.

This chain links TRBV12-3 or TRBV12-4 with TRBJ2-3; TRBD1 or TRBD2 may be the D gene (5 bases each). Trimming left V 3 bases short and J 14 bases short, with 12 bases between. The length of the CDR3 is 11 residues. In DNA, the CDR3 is TGTGCCAGCAGTTTCGGGGCAGTTCCGTATTTT. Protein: CASSFGAVPYF.

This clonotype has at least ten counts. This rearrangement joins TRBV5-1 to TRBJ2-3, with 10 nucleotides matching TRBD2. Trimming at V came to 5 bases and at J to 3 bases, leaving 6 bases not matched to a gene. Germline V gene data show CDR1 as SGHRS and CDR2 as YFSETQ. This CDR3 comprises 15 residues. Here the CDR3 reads CASSLSGGDTDTQYF. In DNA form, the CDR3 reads TGCGCCAGCAGTTTGAGCGGGGGGGATACAGATACGCAGTATTTT.

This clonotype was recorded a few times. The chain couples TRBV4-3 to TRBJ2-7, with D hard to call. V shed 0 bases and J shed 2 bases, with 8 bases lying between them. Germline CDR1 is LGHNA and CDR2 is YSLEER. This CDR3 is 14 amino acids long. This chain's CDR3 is CASSQDHTTYEQYF. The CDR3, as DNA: TGCGCCAGCAGCCAAGACCACACCACCTACGAGCAGTACTTC.

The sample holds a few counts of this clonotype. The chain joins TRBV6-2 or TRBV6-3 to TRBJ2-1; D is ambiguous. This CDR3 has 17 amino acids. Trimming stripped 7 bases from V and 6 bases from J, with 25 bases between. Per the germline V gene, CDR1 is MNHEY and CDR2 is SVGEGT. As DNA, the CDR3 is TGTGCCAGCACCCAAACGATTTACAAAACCGCTGGCAATGAGCAGTTCTTC. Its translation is CASTQTIYKTAGNEQFF.

CDR3 region: CASSLIGDSTDTQYF. The CDR3 nucleotides are TGTGCCAGCAGCTTAATCGGAGACAGCACAGATACGCAGTATTTT. The chain joins TRBV7-2 to TRBJ2-3; D gene unclear. The germline gives CDR1 SGHTA, CDR2 FQGNSA. V dropped 2 bases and J dropped 0 bases, with 9 bases sitting between them. The CDR3 contains 15 residues.

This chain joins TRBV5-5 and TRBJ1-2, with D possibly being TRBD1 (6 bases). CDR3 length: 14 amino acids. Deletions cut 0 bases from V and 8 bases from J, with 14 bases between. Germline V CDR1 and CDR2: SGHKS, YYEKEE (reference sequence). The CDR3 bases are TGTGCCAGCAGCTTGGTCAACAGGGCGGGAGGCTACACCTTC. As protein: CASSLVNRAGGYTF. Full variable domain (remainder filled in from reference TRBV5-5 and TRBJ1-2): DAGVTQSPTHLIKTRGQQVTLRCSPISGHKSVSWYQQVLGQGPQFIFQYYEKEERGRGNFPDRFSARQFPNYSSELNVNALLLGDSALYLCASSLVNRAGGYTFGSGTRLTVV.

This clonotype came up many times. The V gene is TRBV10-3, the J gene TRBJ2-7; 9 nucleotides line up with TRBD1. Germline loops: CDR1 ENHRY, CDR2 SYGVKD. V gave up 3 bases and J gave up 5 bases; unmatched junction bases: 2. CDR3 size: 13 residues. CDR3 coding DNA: TGTGCCATCAGTGAACAGGGGGCCAACGAGCAGTACTTC. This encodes CAISEQGANEQYF.

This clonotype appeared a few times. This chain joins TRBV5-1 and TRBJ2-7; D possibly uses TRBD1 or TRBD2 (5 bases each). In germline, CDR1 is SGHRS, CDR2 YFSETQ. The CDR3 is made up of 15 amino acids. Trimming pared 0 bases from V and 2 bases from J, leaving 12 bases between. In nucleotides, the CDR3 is TGCGCCAGCAGCTTGGGGGGGTTCGAGACCTACGAGCAGTACTTC. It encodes CASSLGGFETYEQYF.

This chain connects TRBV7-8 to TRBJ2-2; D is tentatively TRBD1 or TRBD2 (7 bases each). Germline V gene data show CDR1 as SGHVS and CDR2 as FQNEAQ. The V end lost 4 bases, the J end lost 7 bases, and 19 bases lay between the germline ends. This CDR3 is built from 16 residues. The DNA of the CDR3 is TGTGCCAGCAGCTGGAGGGACAGAACGGGAGGCGGGGAGCTGTTTTTT. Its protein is CASSWRDRTGGGELFF.

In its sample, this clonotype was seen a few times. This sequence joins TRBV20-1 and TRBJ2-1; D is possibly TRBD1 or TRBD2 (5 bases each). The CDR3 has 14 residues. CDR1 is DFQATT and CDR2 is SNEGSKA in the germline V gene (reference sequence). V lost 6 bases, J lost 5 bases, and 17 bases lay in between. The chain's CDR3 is CSAKAGTSNNEQFF. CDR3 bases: TGCAGTGCCAAAGCCGGGACGAGCAACAATGAGCAGTTCTTC.

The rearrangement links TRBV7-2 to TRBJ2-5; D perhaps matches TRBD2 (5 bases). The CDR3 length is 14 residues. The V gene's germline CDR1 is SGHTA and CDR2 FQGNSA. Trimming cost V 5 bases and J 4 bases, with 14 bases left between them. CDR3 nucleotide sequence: TGTGCCAGCAGCCTAAAGAGGGTCCCAGAGACCCAGTACTTC. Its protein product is CASSLKRVPETQYF.

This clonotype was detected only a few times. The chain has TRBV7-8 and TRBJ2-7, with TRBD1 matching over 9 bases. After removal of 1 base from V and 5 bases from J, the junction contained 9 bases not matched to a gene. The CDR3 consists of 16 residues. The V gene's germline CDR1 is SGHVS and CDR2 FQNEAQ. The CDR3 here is CASSLEWGQGDNEQYF. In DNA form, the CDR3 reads TGTGCCAGCAGCTTAGAGTGGGGACAGGGTGACAACGAGCAGTACTTC.

The CDR3 sequence: CATRDDSYEQYF. CDR3 nucleotide sequence: TGTGCCACCCGGGACGACTCCTACGAGCAGTACTTC. The chain combines TRBV11-2 with TRBJ2-7, with D possibly being TRBD1 or TRBD2 (5 bases each). Germline CDR1 SGHAT, CDR2 FQNNGV. V lost 10 bases and J 0 bases, leaving 10 bases between the germline ends. The CDR3 runs to 12 residues.

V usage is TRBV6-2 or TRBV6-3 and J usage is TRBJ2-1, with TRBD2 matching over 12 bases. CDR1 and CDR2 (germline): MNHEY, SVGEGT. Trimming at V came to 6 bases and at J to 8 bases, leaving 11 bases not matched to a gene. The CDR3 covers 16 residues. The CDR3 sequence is CASSYLAGGPFDEQFF. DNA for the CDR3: TGTGCCAGCAGCTACCTAGCGGGGGGGCCGTTCGATGAGCAGTTCTTC.

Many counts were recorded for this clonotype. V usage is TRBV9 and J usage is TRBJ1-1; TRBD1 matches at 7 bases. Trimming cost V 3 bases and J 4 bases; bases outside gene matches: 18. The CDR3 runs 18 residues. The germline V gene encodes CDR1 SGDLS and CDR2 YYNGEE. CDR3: CASSAHTIPQGEGTEAFF. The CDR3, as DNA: TGTGCCAGCAGCGCTCACACAATTCCCCAGGGGGAAGGCACTGAAGCTTTCTTT.

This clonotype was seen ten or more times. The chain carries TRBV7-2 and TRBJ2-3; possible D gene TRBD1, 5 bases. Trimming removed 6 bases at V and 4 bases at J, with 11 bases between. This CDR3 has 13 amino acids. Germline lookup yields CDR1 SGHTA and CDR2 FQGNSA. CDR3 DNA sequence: TGTGCCAGCAGGTTCCAGGGTGCAGATACGCAGTATTTT. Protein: CASRFQGADTQYF.

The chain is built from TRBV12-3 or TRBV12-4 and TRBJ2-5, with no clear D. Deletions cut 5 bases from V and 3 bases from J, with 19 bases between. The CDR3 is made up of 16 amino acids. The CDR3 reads CASSPFSTNDKETQYF. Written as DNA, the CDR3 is TGTGCCAGCAGTCCCTTTTCGACCAACGACAAAGAGACCCAGTACTTC.

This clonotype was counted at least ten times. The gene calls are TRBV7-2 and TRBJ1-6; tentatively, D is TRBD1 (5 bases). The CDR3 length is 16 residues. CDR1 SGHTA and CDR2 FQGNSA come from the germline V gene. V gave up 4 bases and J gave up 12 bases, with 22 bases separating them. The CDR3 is CASSSSTNYRGVPLHF. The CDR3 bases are TGTGCCAGCAGCTCCTCCACCAACTATAGGGGAGTACCCCTCCACTTT. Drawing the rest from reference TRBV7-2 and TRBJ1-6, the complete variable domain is GAGVSQSPSNKVTEKGKDVELRCDPISGHTALYWYRQSLGQGLEFLIYFQGNSAPDKSGLPSDRFSAERTGGSVSTLTIQRTQQEDSAVYLCASSSSTNYRGVPLHFGNGTRLTVT.